What follows are 5 T cell receptor beta chains derived from one specimen sequenced in a study of T cell responses to AZD1222 COVID-19 vaccine. Only in-frame clones appear in the TCRdb table, and some are missing; sequencing was by immunoSEQ multiplex PCR. The sample lists around 160,000 clones; 91% were seen once. The sequenced sample was peripheral blood, obtained on day 0 of AZD1222 vaccination. These receptors were collected from an adult in good health.

The V and J genes are TRBV19 and TRBJ1-5, with D possibly TRBD1 on 5 matching bases. Deletions cut 3 bases from V and 0 bases from J, with 9 bases between. The CDR3 is made up of 15 amino acids. CDR1 and CDR2 (germline): LNHDA, SQIVND (reference sequence). CDR3 loop: CASSMQGYSNQPQHF. The CDR3 DNA follows: TGTGCCAGTAGTATGCAGGGATATAGCAATCAGCCCCAGCATTTT.

The chain couples TRBV5-5 to TRBJ2-3; tentatively, D is TRBD2 (6 bases). The germline CDR1 and CDR2 sequences are SGHKS and YYEKEE (reference sequence). The CDR3 extends over 16 amino acids. V dropped 3 bases and J dropped 1 base, with 15 bases sitting between them. The CDR3 spells CASSSRRTGGTDTQYF. The CDR3 bases are TGTGCCAGCAGCTCCCGACGGACGGGGGGCACAGATACGCAGTATTTT.

This clone was picked up a small number of times. This chain joins TRBV6-1 and TRBJ1-4; no definite D call. Germline CDR1 MNHNS, CDR2 SASEGT. The V end lost 0 bases, the J end lost 2 bases, and 10 bases lay between the germline ends. This CDR3 has 16 amino acids. The CDR3 region has the DNA TGTGCCAGCAGTGAAGCGGGATTCGGGACTAATGAAAAACTGTTTTTT. Translating it yields CASSEAGFGTNEKLFF.

This chain links TRBV5-6 with TRBJ1-1; a possible D gene is TRBD1 (6 bases). CDR3 length: 19 residues. In germline, CDR1 is SGHDT, CDR2 YYEEEE. Trimming shortened V by 2 bases and J by 0 bases, and 23 bases separated the two germline ends. CDR3 protein: CASSLWVLGGLRMNTEAFF. The CDR3 coding sequence is TGTGCCAGCAGCTTATGGGTGCTGGGGGGGCTGAGGATGAACACTGAAGCTTTCTTT.

This clone showed up just once. The chain couples TRBV29-1 to TRBJ1-5; a weak D match, TRBD1 (6 bases). The V end was cut by 4 bases, the J end by 0 bases, with 7 bases between. The CDR3 loop spans 13 amino acids. The V gene's germline CDR1 is SQVTM and CDR2 ANQGSEA. The CDR3 sequence is CSVGGGSNQPQHF. CDR3 DNA sequence: TGCAGCGTTGGAGGGGGTAGCAATCAGCCCCAGCATTTT.